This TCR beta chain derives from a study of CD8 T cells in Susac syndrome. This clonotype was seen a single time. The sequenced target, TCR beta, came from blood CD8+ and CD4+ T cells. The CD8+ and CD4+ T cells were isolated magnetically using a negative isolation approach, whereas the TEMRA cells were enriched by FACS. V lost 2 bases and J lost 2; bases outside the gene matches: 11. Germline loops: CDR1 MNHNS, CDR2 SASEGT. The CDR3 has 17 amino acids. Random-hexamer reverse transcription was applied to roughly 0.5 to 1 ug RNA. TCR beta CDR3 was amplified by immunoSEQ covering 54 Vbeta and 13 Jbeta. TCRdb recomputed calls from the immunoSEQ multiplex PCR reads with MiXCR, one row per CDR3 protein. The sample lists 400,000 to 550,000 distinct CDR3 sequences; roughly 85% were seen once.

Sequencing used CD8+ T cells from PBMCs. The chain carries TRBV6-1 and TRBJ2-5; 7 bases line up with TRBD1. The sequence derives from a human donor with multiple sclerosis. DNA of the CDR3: TGTGCCAGCAGTGAAAGAGGGGTCTACAGGGGACAAGAGACCCAGTACTTC. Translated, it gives CASSERGVYRGQETQYF.